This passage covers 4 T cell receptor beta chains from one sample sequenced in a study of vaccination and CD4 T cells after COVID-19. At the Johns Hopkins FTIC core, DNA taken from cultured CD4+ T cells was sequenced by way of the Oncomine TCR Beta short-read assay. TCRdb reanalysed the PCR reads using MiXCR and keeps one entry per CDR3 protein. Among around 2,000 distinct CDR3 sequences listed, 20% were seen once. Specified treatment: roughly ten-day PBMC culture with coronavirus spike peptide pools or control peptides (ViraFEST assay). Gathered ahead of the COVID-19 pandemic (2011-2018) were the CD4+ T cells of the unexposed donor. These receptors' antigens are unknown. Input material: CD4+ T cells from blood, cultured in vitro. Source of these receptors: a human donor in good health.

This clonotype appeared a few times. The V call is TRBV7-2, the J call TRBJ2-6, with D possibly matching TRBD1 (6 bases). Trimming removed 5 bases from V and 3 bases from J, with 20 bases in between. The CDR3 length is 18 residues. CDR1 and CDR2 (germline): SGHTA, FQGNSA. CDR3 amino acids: CASSVGYRARGGANVLTF. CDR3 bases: TGTGCCAGCAGCGTGGGGTACAGGGCGAGGGGTGGGGCCAACGTCCTGACTTTC.

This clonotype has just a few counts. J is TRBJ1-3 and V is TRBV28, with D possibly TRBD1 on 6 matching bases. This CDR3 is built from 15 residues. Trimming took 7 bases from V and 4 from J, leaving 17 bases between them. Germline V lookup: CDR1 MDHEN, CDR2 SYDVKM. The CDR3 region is CASTDSLGRGNTIYF. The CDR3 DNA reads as TGTGCCAGCACGGACAGTCTCGGTCGCGGAAACACCATATATTTT.

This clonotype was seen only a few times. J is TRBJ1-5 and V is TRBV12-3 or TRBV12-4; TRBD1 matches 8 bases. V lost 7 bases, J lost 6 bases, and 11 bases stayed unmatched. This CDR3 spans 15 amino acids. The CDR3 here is CASTPGGRGLQPQHF. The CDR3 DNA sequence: TGTGCCAGCACCCCCGGAGGCAGGGGGCTTCAGCCCCAGCATTTT.

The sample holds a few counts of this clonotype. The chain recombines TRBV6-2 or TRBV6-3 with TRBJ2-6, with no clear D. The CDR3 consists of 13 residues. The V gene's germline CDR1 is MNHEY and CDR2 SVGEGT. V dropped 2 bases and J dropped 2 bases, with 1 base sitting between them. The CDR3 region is CASSYAGANVLTF. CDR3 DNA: TGTGCCAGCAGTTACGCTGGGGCCAACGTCCTGACTTTC.